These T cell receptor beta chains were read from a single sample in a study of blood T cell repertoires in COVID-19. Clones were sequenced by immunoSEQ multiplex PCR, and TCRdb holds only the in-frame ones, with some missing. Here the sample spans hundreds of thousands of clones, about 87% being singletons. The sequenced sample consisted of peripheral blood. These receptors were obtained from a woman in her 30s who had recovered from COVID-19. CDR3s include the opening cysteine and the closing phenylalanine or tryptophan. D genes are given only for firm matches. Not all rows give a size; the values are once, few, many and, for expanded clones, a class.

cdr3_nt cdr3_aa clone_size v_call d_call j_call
TGTGCCAGCAGCCTAAGAGGGGGCTCGGGGACCCAGCATTTT CASSLRGGSGTQHF NA TRBV6-2/TRBV6-3 TRBD1 TRBJ1-5
TGTGCCAGCAGCCCCAGACAGGGGGAAGGCTACACCTTC CASSPRQGEGYTF NA TRBV5-5 TRBD1 TRBJ1-2
TGTGCCAGCAGCTTGCTTGGGGGGGGAGTGGGATCCTACAATGAGCAGTTCTTC CASSLLGGGVGSYNEQFF NA TRBV5-4 TRBD2 TRBJ2-1
TGTGCCAGCAGGGGGGGGCCGACAGCTCACTCCTACAATGAGCAGTTCTTC CASRGGPTAHSYNEQFF NA TRBV28 NA TRBJ2-1
TGTGCCAGCAGTTCGGACATCAGGCCCCAGCATTTT CASSSDIRPQHF NA TRBV28 NA TRBJ1-5
TGTGCCAGCAGCCAATCCGGCTCTGGGGCCAACGTCCTGACTTTC CASSQSGSGANVLTF NA TRBV4-2 NA TRBJ2-6
TGTGCCAGCCGCGTGCGGGGGGGCGAGGAAAAACTGTTTTTT CASRVRGGEEKLFF NA TRBV2 NA TRBJ1-4
TGTGCCAGCAGCCCAGGGACAGGGGCAAATTCACCCCTCCACTTT CASSPGTGANSPLHF NA TRBV7-9 TRBD1 TRBJ1-6
TGTGCCAGCAGTACACCCCGGGGGGGCTGGTACGAGCAGTACTTC CASSTPRGGWYEQYF once TRBV7-2 TRBD2 TRBJ2-7
TGTGCCAGCGGACAGGGTGGGAAGACCCAGTACTTC CASGQGGKTQYF NA TRBV28 TRBD1 TRBJ2-5
TGCAGCGTGGTTGGACAGGCGAGAGGGGAGACCCAGTACTTC CSVVGQARGETQYF NA TRBV29-1 TRBD1 TRBJ2-5